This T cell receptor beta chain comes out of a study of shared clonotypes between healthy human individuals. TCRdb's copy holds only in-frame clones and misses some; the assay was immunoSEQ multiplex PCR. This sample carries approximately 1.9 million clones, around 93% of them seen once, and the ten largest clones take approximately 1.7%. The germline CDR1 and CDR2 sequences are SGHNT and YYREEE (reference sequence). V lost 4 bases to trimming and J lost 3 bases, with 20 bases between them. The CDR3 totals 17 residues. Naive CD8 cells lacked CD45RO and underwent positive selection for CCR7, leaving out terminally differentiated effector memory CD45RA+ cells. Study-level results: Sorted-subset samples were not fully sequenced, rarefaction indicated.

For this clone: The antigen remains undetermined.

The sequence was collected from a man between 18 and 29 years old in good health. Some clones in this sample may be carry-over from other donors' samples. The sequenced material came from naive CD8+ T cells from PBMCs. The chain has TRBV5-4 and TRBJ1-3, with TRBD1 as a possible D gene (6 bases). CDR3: CASSPFGARGYGNTIYF. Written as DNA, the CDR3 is TGTGCCAGCAGCCCCTTTGGGGCCAGGGGTTATGGAAACACCATATATTTT.